This TCR beta chain was recovered during a study of OX40 agonist ivuxolimab in advanced cancers. The study's findings and limits: The study did not work out the antigen specificity of the expanded peripheral T cells. Among T cells, CD8+ cells averaged more expanded clones than CD4+ cells. At 0.1 to 3.0 mg/kg and by week 6, clonal expansion occurred in CD4+ and CD8+ blood T cells.

Data came from immunoSEQ multiplex PCR; TCRdb stores just in-frame clones and leaves some out. The repertoire consists of tens of thousands of clones, with 79% occurring once and the leading ten covering about 2.3%. Regarding this clone: No antigen is known for it.

The CDR3 has 15 residues. Trimming pared 7 bases from V and 0 bases from J, leaving 12 bases between. The germline V gene encodes CDR1 SNHLY and CDR2 FYNNEI. The chain couples TRBV2 to TRBJ1-4, with D possibly matching TRBD1 (5 bases). The clonotype comes from an adult with an advanced solid tumor such as melanoma, head and neck, liver or kidney cancer. The specimen was CD4+ or CD8+ T cells sorted from blood, collected in a trial of the OX40 agonist ivuxolimab. This chain's CDR3 is CASTRGTPTNEKLFF. CDR3 sequence (DNA): TGTGCCAGCACCCGGGGGACCCCAACTAATGAAAAACTGTTTTTT.